The count of the clone carrying this T cell receptor beta chain is one. This sample is part of a study of blood T cell repertoires in COVID-19. Study-wide context: There were acute and convalescent COVID-19 samples, and they came from the United States, Italy and Spain. T cells, B-cell-depleted T cells, or PBMCs provided the cDNA or gDNA that served as material.

Original analysis: Estimated nucleated cell counts came from reference gene primer amplification. Assay used: immunoSEQ multiplex PCR; TCRdb lists only in-frame clones, some missing. D and trimming come from the DNA, and the V and J calls and clone size come from that table. This sample yields hundreds of thousands of clones, of which around 90% are seen a single time; more than 1.2% belongs to the top ten. This CDR3 region has 11 residues. After removal of 8 bases from V and 10 bases from J, the junction contained 7 bases not matched to a gene. Per the germline V gene, CDR1 is MDHEN and CDR2 is SYDVKM.

The sequence derives from a man older than 75 with acute or convalescent COVID-19. The genes are TRBV28 and TRBJ1-1; 7 positions match TRBD1. Input material: peripheral blood. Here the CDR3 DNA reads TGTGCCAGCTCCTTCAGGACAGGAGCTTTCTTT. This gives the protein CASSFRTGAFF.